This entry lists 27 T cell receptor beta chains sequenced from one sample in a study of regulatory T cells in long-lasting Graves disease. Building of the TCR beta libraries involved iRepertoire HTBI primers and Arm-PCR of CDR3 regions. MiXCR, run by TCRdb on the multiplex PCR reads, gives a single entry per CDR3 protein. This repertoire shows approximately 230,000 distinct CDR3 sequences, about 17% found once; its top ten account for around 20%. The time point denotes: newly diagnosed GD, antithyroid drugs for less than 3 months. From PBMCs, RNA was extracted and then used to make the TCR library. The specimen comprised peripheral blood mononuclear cells (PBMCs), sampled at new diagnosis, from a patient treated with antithyroid drugs. These receptor sequences come from a female donor with Graves disease.

This clonotype was detected ten times or more. J is TRBJ2-5 and V is TRBV12-3 or TRBV12-4; D may be TRBD2 (6 bases). The CDR3 runs 17 residues. V was clipped by 1 base and J by 0 bases, with 15 bases between them. CDR3 bases: TGTGCCAGCAGTTTAGGAGGTTCGGGAGAGGACCAAGAGACCCAGTACTTC. It encodes CASSLGGSGEDQETQYF.

The V and J genes are TRBV12-3 or TRBV12-4 and TRBJ2-3; D is unresolved. Between the trimmed V and J ends, which lost 5 bases and 2 bases, there was a span of 14 bases. This CDR3 comprises 15 residues. This CDR3 reads CASSPVLTNTDTQYF. DNA for the CDR3: TGTGCCAGCAGTCCCGTTCTCACGAACACAGATACGCAGTATTTT.

This clonotype was observed at least ten times. This chain connects TRBV6-2 or TRBV6-3 to TRBJ2-1; 8 nucleotides line up with TRBD2. Unmatched junction bases numbered 14, after V lost 6 bases and J lost 4 bases. This CDR3 region has 17 residues. CDR1 MNHEY and CDR2 SVGEGT come from the germline V gene. The CDR3 reads CASRSSLKRESYNEQFF. CDR3 sequence (DNA): TGTGCCAGCAGATCCTCCCTCAAGCGGGAGTCGTACAATGAGCAGTTCTTC.

Many counts were recorded for this clonotype. J is TRBJ2-5 and V is TRBV18, with D uncertain. The length of the CDR3 is 14 residues. V was pared by 1 base and J by 1 base, with 7 bases between. Germline loops: CDR1 KGHSH, CDR2 LQKENI. CDR3 sequence reads: CASSPRRPQETQYF. The CDR3 DNA is TGTGCCAGCTCACCACGAAGGCCCCAAGAGACCCAGTACTTC.

The genes are TRBV19 and TRBJ2-1; possible D gene TRBD2, 6 bases. From germline, CDR1 is LNHDA and CDR2 SQIVND (reference sequence). The CDR3 loop spans 15 amino acids. Trimming stripped 3 bases from V and 4 bases from J, with 13 bases between. Here the CDR3 reads CASSIPPAGYNEQFF. As DNA, the CDR3 is TGTGCCAGTAGTATCCCCCCCGCGGGGTACAATGAGCAGTTCTTC.

This clonotype was detected ten times or more. CDR3 DNA sequence: TGCAGTGCTAGTGGGGAGGACAGGGCTACCTACGAGCAGTACTTC. This encodes CSASGEDRATYEQYF. This rearrangement joins TRBV20-1 to TRBJ2-7, with TRBD1 identical over 8 bases. Germline CDR1 is DFQATT and CDR2 is SNEGSKA (reference sequence). V gave up 3 bases and J gave up 2 bases; unmatched junction bases: 9. This CDR3 has 15 residues.

A few counts support this clonotype. The gene calls are TRBV7-9 and TRBJ2-5; no clear D gene. The CDR3 has 13 residues. V gave up 1 base and J gave up 5 bases, with 8 bases separating them. The V gene's germline CDR1 is SEHNR and CDR2 FQNEAQ (reference sequence). This CDR3 is CASSLGHLETQYF. DNA for the CDR3: TGTGCCAGCAGCTTAGGTCATTTGGAGACCCAGTACTTC.

At least ten counts were recorded for this clonotype. The V gene is TRBV28, the J gene TRBJ2-7; D gene uncertain. The V gene lost 3 bases and the J gene lost 3 bases, with 15 bases spanning the gap. Germline V gene lookup returns CDR1 MDHEN and CDR2 SYDVKM. The CDR3 loop spans 15 amino acids. The CDR3 DNA sequence: TGTGCCAGCAGTTTGATTAGCCCACACATCTACGAGCAGTACTTC. It yields the protein CASSLISPHIYEQYF. Variable domain in full (rest from reference TRBV28 and TRBJ2-7): DVKVTQSSRYLVKRTGEKVFLECVQDMDHENMFWYRQDPGLGLRLIYFSYDVKMKEKGDIPEGYSVSREKKERFSLILESASTNQTSMYLCASSLISPHIYEQYFGPGTRLTVT.

The J gene is TRBJ2-1, the V gene TRBV5-4, with 7 bases matching TRBD2. The germline CDR1 and CDR2 sequences are SGHNT and YYREEE (reference sequence). This CDR3 spans 13 amino acids. The J segment lost 5 bases and the V segment lost 8 bases, leaving 7 bases of the junction unmatched. Here the CDR3 DNA reads TGTGCCAGTTCGAGGCTAGCGGACAATGAGCAGTTCTTC. Translated: CASSRLADNEQFF.

This clonotype was counted ten times or more. A much bigger clone sits one base away, suggesting this may be a read error. The rearrangement links TRBV2 to TRBJ2-1, with 7 bases fitting TRBD2. Germline loops: CDR1 SNHLY, CDR2 FYNNEI. The length of the CDR3 is 12 residues. The CDR3 region is CASRAGFGERFF. CDR3 nucleotides: TGTGCCAGCCGAGCGGGATTTGGAGAGCGGTTCTTC.

In this sample, this clonotype turned up many times. This sequence joins TRBV15 and TRBJ2-7, with D uncertain. Germline CDR1 is LNHNV and CDR2 is YYDKDF (reference sequence). Trimming stripped 2 bases from V and 4 bases from J, with 12 bases between. The CDR3 spans 14 residues. CDR3 in amino acids: CATSRPQVKYEQYF. Written as DNA, the CDR3 is TGTGCCACCAGCAGACCCCAGGTCAAGTACGAGCAGTACTTC.

The gene calls are TRBV6-5 and TRBJ2-7, with TRBD1 matching over 7 bases. Germline V gene data show CDR1 as MNHEY and CDR2 as SVGAGI. J lost 3 bases, V lost 2 bases, and 7 bases had no gene match. The CDR3 is 15 residues long. The CDR3 bases are TGTGCCAGCAGTTACGGGGACAGCTCCTACTACGAGCAGTACTTC. This codes for CASSYGDSSYYEQYF.

This clonotype was seen many times. The rearrangement links TRBV2 to TRBJ2-5; TRBD1 matches 10 bases. Unmatched junction bases numbered 3, after V lost 6 bases and J lost 2 bases. Germline-derived CDR1 and CDR2 are SNHLY and FYNNEI. The CDR3 sequence is 14 residues long. DNA for the CDR3: TGTGCCAGCAGGAAGGACAGGGGGCAAGAGACCCAGTACTTC. Its translation: CASRKDRGQETQYF.

The V call is TRBV7-2, the J call TRBJ2-5; D gene unclear. The ends were cut back, 1 base at V and 3 bases at J, with 15 bases in the middle. The CDR3 extends over 16 amino acids. Looked up from germline, CDR1 is SGHTA and CDR2 is FQGNSA. The CDR3 region has the DNA TGTGCCAGCAGCTTAGGCAGCCTCGGTGGGGAAGAGACCCAGTACTTC. Its translation: CASSLGSLGGEETQYF.

There are many counts of this clonotype. The CDR3 spells CASSFRDLQETQYF. The CDR3 bases are TGTGCCAGCAGTTTCCGAGACCTGCAAGAGACCCAGTACTTC. V and J are TRBV12-3 or TRBV12-4 and TRBJ2-5; D is ambiguous. V lost 3 bases and J lost 2, with 10 bases in between. The CDR3 extends over 14 amino acids.

This clonotype was recorded at least ten times. The V call is TRBV19, the J call TRBJ2-1; 7 nucleotides agree with TRBD1. CDR3 length: 17 residues. The junction had 10 bases not matched to a gene; V was cut back by 2 bases and J by 3 bases. Germline CDR1 reads LNHDA; CDR2 reads SQIVND (reference sequence). DNA for the CDR3: TGTGCCAGTAGTATAAATCGGGACAGAGGGAACTACAATGAGCAGTTCTTC. This gives the protein CASSINRDRGNYNEQFF.

Points on this clonotype: A far larger clone is only one base removed, so a read error is likely. The chain joins TRBV2 to TRBJ2-1, with D possibly matching TRBD1 (5 bases). The J call is in doubt because the DNA end fits TRBJ2-5 better. The CDR3 runs to 13 residues. Germline CDR1 reads SNHLY; CDR2 reads FYNNEI. The CDR3 region is CASSEGRKETQYF. CDR3 in DNA: TGTGCCAGCAGTGAGGGGCGCAAAGAGACCCAGTACTTC.

Here the CDR3 DNA reads TGTGCCAGCAGCTTGGGCGGGAGAGCTAACGAGCAGTACTTC. Translation: CASSLGGRANEQYF. This sequence joins TRBV6-1 and TRBJ2-7; 7 nucleotides agree with TRBD2. This CDR3 spans 14 amino acids. Germline lookup yields CDR1 MNHNS and CDR2 SASEGT. The V gene end was trimmed by 6 bases and the J gene end by 5 bases; junction bases not matched to a gene: 10.

The table lists this clonotype with a count of one. This sequence is one base from a far larger clone and is likely a read error. The chain links TRBV12-3 or TRBV12-4 to TRBJ1-1, with TRBD1 identical over 7 bases. V lost 5 bases to trimming and J lost 7 bases; unmatched junction nucleotides: 10. The CDR3 is 14 amino acids. The CDR3, as DNA: TGTGCCAGCAGTCCCCAGGGGGGGGCAAGTGAAGCTTTCTTT. Translated, it gives CASSPQGGASEAFF.

In its sample, this clonotype was seen many times. The chain couples TRBV19 to TRBJ1-2; a possible D gene is TRBD1 (5 bases). Germline CDR1 LNHDA, CDR2 SQIVND (reference sequence). Deletions cut 4 bases from V and 7 bases from J, with 22 bases between. The CDR3 is made up of 16 amino acids. CDR3 amino acids: CASSRPGMSLGVGYTF. For the CDR3, the DNA is TGTGCCAGTAGTAGGCCAGGGATGTCTCTCGGGGTTGGCTACACCTTC.

The table lists this clonotype with many counts. J is TRBJ1-2 and V is TRBV4-1, with TRBD1 identical over 7 bases. CDR3 length: 15 residues. Trimming cost V 1 base and J 6 bases; bases outside gene matches: 8. Germline V lookup: CDR1 MGHRA, CDR2 YSYEKL. CDR3 amino acids: CASSQGGSGGNGYTF. DNA of the CDR3: TGCGCCAGCAGCCAAGGAGGTTCAGGGGGGAATGGCTACACCTTC.

The chain joins TRBV2 to TRBJ2-5; 15 bases line up with TRBD2. Germline values: CDR1 SNHLY, CDR2 FYNNEI. V shed 5 bases and J 5 bases; nucleotides not matched to a gene: 6. This CDR3 comprises 16 residues. The CDR3 DNA reads as TGTGCCAGCAGTCCGGGGACTAGCGGGAGGTATGAGACCCAGTACTTC. It yields the protein CASSPGTSGRYETQYF.

There are a few counts of this clonotype. This chain uses TRBV4-2 with TRBJ1-4, with D possibly being TRBD1 (5 bases). CDR1 and CDR2 from the germline V gene are LGHNA and YNFKEQ. This CDR3 has 15 residues. Deletions cut 4 bases from V and 4 bases from J, with 13 bases between. CDR3 DNA sequence: TGTGCCAGCAGCCGATCAGACAGCCGTAATGAAAAACTGTTTTTT. As protein: CASSRSDSRNEKLFF.

The sample holds many counts of this clonotype. The chain carries TRBV2 and TRBJ2-2; 11 positions agree with TRBD2. In germline, CDR1 is SNHLY, CDR2 FYNNEI. This CDR3 has 17 residues. V gave up 4 bases and J gave up 0 bases; unmatched junction bases: 4. Written as DNA, the CDR3 is TGTGCCAGCAGTGGGACTAGCGGGTGGCCGAACACCGGGGAGCTGTTTTTT. The encoded protein is CASSGTSGWPNTGELFF.

This clonotype appeared many times. The chain joins TRBV5-1 to TRBJ2-1; TRBD2 might be the D (6 bases). V was clipped by 0 bases and J by 12 bases, with 13 bases between them. Germline CDR1 reads SGHRS; CDR2 reads YFSETQ. The CDR3 is 13 amino acids. The CDR3 is CASSLDGDGGQFF. Written as DNA, the CDR3 is TGCGCCAGCAGCTTGGACGGCGACGGGGGGCAGTTCTTC. Full variable domain (missing parts from reference TRBV5-1 and TRBJ2-1): KAGVTQTPRYLIKTRGQQVTLSCSPISGHRSVSWYQQTPGQGLQFLFEYFSETQRNKGNFPGRFSGRQFSNSRSEMNVSTLELGDSALYLCASSLDGDGGQFFGPGTRLTVL.

The chain carries TRBV11-3 and TRBJ1-1, with D possibly being TRBD1 (6 bases). The V end was cut by 2 bases, the J end by 4 bases, with 14 bases between. The CDR3 length is 15 residues. Germline values: CDR1 SGHNT, CDR2 YENEEA. CDR3 nucleotide sequence: TGTGCCAGCAGCTTACCTCAGGGAGGGGGCACTGAAGCTTTCTTT. Translated, it gives CASSLPQGGGTEAFF.

Many counts were recorded for this clonotype. The chain joins TRBV11-3 to TRBJ2-1; 9 bases fit TRBD2. This CDR3 comprises 16 residues. Per germline, CDR1 SGHNT and CDR2 YENEEA. The J segment lost 4 bases and the V segment lost 6 bases, leaving 10 bases of the junction unmatched. The CDR3 coding sequence is TGTGCCAGCAGTCGCGGGGCGGGAGGGTGGTACAATGAGCAGTTCTTC. Its translation is CASSRGAGGWYNEQFF.